This paragraph covers one TCR beta chain sequence. What it recognizes is unknown. This specimen belongs to a study of T-cell reconstitution after alpha-beta-depleted transplantation in children. Notes on the study in general: At one year after transplant, newly produced T cells mostly accounted for T-cell counts and diversity. There were some patients whose high TCRbeta diversity at day 60 came from surviving recipient T cells and thymic progenitors.

Deletions cut 6 bases from V and 2 bases from J, with 13 bases between. The CDR3 sequence is 14 residues long. Construction of the TCRbeta library involved unique molecular identifiers. MiXCR, run by TCRdb on the PCR reads, gives a single entry per CDR3 protein. Here the sample spans just over 950,000 distinct CDR3 sequences, 25% to 30% being singletons. This chain joins TRBV12-3 or TRBV12-4 and TRBJ1-2; D might be TRBD1 (6 bases). The source was PBMCs, mostly from graft donor cells, collected 360 days after TCRalphabeta/CD19-depleted stem cell transplant. This receptor was obtained from a boy younger than two who had a stem cell transplant for SCID, so the T cells may come from the graft donor. This CDR3 is CASSKATGNYGYTF. In DNA form, the CDR3 reads TGTGCCAGCAGCAAGGCTACAGGGAACTATGGCTACACCTTC.